These T cell receptor beta chains were read from a single sample in a study of T cell responses to AZD1222 COVID-19 vaccine. The assay was immunoSEQ multiplex PCR, and TCRdb's table has in-frame clones only and misses some. The repertoire holds about 100,000 clones, with around 87% as singletons. The input for sequencing was peripheral blood, taken 28 days after the second AZD1222 dose. These receptors all stem from an adult who received the AZD1222 COVID-19 vaccine. CDR3s include the opening cysteine and the closing phenylalanine or tryptophan. The D gene is left open where the match is weak. Not all rows give a size; the values are once, few, many and, for expanded clones, a class.

j_call: TRBJ1-3
v_call: TRBV11-2
d_call: NA
clone_size: NA
cdr3_nt: TGTGCCAGCAGCTTAGCTCCGACAGGTTTCATATATTTT
cdr3_aa: CASSLAPTGFIYF

j_call: TRBJ1-2
v_call: TRBV5-8
d_call: TRBD1
clone_size: NA
cdr3_nt: TGTGCCAGCAGCCTATACAGGGGAAATGGCTACACCTTC
cdr3_aa: CASSLYRGNGYTF

j_call: TRBJ1-5
v_call: TRBV20-1
d_call: NA
clone_size: NA
cdr3_nt: TGCAGTGCTAGTTGGCAGGGTGGGTTCGGTTATAGCAATCAGCCCCAGCATTTT
cdr3_aa: CSASWQGGFGYSNQPQHF

j_call: TRBJ1-5
v_call: TRBV11-2
d_call: NA
clone_size: NA
cdr3_nt: TGTGCCAGCAGCTTAGGTCAGGGTGTTCAGCCCCAGCATTTT
cdr3_aa: CASSLGQGVQPQHF

j_call: TRBJ1-4
v_call: TRBV7-9
d_call: NA
clone_size: once
cdr3_nt: TGTGCCAGCAGCTCCAATATCAGGGTCGGGTTTGGGGAAAAACTGTTTTTT
cdr3_aa: CASSSNIRVGFGEKLFF

j_call: TRBJ2-2
v_call: TRBV27
d_call: TRBD2
clone_size: NA
cdr3_nt: TGTGCCAGCAGTCGCCTTAGCGGGACAAACACCGGGGAGCTGTTTTTT
cdr3_aa: CASSRLSGTNTGELFF

j_call: TRBJ2-3
v_call: TRBV2
d_call: NA
clone_size: once
cdr3_nt: TGTGCCAGCAGTGGGCCGGGGGGCCGGATGAGAGATACGCAGTATTTT
cdr3_aa: CASSGPGGRMRDTQYF

j_call: TRBJ2-2
v_call: TRBV3-1/TRBV3-2
d_call: TRBD2
clone_size: NA
cdr3_nt: TGTGCCAGCAGCCAAGAGGTCACTAGCGGGCGGTACACCGGGGAGCTGTTTTTT
cdr3_aa: CASSQEVTSGRYTGELFF

j_call: TRBJ1-1
v_call: TRBV2
d_call: TRBD1
clone_size: NA
cdr3_nt: TGTGCCAGCAGAGACAGGGGGCTGTACACTGAAGCTTTCTTT
cdr3_aa: CASRDRGLYTEAFF

j_call: TRBJ1-1
v_call: TRBV5-4
d_call: TRBD1
clone_size: NA
cdr3_nt: TGTGCCAGCACCCTCCAGGGGGCCGACACTGAAGCTTTCTTT
cdr3_aa: CASTLQGADTEAFF